This T cell receptor (beta chain) was identified in a study of Ad26.COV2.S vaccination and SARS-CoV-2 variants. TCRdb keeps only in-frame clones here, not all; method: immunoSEQ multiplex PCR. The data show under 150,000 clones, 70% to 90% seen once. Study results and caveats: Individuals receiving vaccine had higher spike-specific TCR breadth than placebo recipients did.

Concerning this clone itself: Its target is not known.

The germline gives CDR1 MNHNY, CDR2 SVGAGI (reference sequence). The CDR3 contains 13 residues. Trimming cost V 2 bases and J 6 bases, with 8 bases left between them. The gene calls are TRBV6-6 and TRBJ2-1, with a weak D call TRBD2 (5 bases). This TCR was sampled from a human donor who had recovered from COVID-19. The specimen was peripheral blood, collected after recovery from COVID-19. The CDR3 coding sequence is TGTGCCAGCAGTTACGCGGGTGGCAATGAGCAGTTCTTC. Encoded protein: CASSYAGGNEQFF.